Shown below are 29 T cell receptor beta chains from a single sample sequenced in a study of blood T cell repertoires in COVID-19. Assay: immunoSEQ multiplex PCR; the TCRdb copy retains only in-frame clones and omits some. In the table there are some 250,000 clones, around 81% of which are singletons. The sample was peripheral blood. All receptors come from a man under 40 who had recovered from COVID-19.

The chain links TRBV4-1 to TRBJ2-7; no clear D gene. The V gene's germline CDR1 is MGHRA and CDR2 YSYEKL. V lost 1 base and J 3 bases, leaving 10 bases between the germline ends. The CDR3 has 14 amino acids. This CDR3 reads CASSQGLTRYEQYF. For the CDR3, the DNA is TGCGCCAGCAGCCAAGGACTTACCCGCTACGAGCAGTACTTC.

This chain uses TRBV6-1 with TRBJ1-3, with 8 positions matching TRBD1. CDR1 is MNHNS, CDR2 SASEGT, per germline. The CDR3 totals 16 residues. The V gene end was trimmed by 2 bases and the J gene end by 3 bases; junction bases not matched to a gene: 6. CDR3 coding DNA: TGTGCCAGCAGTGAATGGTCAGGGGGCTTTGGAAACACCATATATTTT. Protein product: CASSEWSGGFGNTIYF.

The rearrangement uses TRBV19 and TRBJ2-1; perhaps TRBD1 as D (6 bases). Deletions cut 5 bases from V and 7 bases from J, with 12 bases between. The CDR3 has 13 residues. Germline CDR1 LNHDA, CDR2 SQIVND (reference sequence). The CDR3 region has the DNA TGTGCCAGTAGTCCCGACAGGCTAAATGAGCAGTTCTTC. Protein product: CASSPDRLNEQFF.

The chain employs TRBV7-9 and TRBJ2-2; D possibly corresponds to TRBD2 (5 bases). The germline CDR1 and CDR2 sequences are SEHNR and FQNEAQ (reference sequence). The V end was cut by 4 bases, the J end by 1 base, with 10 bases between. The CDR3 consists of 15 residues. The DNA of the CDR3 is TGTGCCAGCAGCTCCGGGGTTGGGAACACCGGGGAGCTGTTTTTT. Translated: CASSSGVGNTGELFF. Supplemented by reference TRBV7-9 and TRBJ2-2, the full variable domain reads DTGVSQNPRHKITKRGQNVTFRCDPISEHNRLYWYRQTLGQGPEFLTYFQNEAQLEKSRLLSDRFSAERPKGSFSTLEIQRTEQGDSAMYLCASSSGVGNTGELFFGEGSRLTVL.

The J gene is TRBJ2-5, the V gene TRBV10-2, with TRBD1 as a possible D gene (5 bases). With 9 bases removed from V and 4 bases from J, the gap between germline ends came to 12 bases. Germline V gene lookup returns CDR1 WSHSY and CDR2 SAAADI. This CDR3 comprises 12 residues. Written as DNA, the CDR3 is TGCGCCAGTGGGGCAGACTCAGAGACCCAGTACTTC. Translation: CASGADSETQYF.

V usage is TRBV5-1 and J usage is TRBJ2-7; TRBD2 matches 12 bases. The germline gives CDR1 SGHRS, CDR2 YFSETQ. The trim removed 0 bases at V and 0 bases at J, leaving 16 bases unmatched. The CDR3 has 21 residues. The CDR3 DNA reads TGCGCCAGCAGCTTGGAGTGGGCCCGACTAGCGGGGGATACGAGCTCCTACGAGCAGTACGTC. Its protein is CASSLEWARLAGDTSSYEQYV.

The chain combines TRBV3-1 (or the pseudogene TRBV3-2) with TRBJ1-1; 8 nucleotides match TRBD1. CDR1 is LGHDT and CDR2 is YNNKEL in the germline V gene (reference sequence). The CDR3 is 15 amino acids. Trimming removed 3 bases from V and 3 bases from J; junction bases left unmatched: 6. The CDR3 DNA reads TGTGCCAGCAGCCATGATCAGGGGGCTTACACTGAAGCTTTCTTT. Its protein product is CASSHDQGAYTEAFF.

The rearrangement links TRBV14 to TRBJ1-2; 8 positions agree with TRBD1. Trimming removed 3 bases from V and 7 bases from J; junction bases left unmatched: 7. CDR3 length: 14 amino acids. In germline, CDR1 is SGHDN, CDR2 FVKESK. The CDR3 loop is CASSHIAGGSGYTF. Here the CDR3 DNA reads TGTGCCAGCAGCCACATAGCAGGGGGCTCTGGCTACACCTTC.

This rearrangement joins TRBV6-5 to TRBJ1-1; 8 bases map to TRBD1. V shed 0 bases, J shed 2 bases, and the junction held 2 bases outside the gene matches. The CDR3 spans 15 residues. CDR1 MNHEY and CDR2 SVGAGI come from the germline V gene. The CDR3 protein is CASSYSQGANTEAFF. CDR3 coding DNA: TGTGCCAGCAGTTACTCGCAGGGGGCAAACACTGAAGCTTTCTTT.

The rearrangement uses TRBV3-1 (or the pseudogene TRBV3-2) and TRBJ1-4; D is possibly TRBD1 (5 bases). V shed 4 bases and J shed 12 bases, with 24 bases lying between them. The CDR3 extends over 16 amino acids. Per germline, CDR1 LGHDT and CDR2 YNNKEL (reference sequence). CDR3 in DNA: TGTGCCAGCAGCCGCGTAAACGGCGGGGCAGGAGCGGAACTGTTTTTT. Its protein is CASSRVNGGAGAELFF.

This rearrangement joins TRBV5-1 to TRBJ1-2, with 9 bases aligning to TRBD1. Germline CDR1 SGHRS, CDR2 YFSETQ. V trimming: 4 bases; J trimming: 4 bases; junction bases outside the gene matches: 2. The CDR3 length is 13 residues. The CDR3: CASSVGQGYGYTF. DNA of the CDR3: TGCGCCAGCAGCGTGGGACAGGGCTATGGCTACACCTTC.

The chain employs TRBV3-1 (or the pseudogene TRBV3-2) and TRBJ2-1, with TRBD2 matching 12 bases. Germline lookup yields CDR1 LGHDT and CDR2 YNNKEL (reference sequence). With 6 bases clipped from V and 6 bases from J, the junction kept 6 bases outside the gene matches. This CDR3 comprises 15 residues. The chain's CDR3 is CASSRTSGVFNEQFF. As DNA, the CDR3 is TGTGCCAGCAGTCGGACTAGCGGGGTATTCAATGAGCAGTTCTTC.

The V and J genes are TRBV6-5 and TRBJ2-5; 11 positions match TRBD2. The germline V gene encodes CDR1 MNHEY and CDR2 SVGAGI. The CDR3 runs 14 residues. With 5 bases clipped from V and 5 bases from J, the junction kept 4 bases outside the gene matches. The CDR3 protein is CASSPRLAGETQYF. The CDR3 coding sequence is TGTGCCAGCAGTCCACGACTAGCGGGGGAGACCCAGTACTTC.

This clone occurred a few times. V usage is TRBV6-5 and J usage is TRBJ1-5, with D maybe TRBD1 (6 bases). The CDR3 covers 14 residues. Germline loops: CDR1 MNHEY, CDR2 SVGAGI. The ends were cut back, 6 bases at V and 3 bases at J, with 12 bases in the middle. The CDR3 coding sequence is TGTGCCAGCAGCTCGACAGGCCCCAATCAGCCCCAGCATTTT. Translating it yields CASSSTGPNQPQHF.

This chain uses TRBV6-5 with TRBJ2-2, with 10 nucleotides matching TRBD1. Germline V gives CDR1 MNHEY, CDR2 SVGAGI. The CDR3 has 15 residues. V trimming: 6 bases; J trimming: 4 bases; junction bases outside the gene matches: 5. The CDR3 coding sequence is TGTGCCAGCAGGGGAGGGACAGGGGTCACCGGGGAGCTGTTTTTT. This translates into CASRGGTGVTGELFF.

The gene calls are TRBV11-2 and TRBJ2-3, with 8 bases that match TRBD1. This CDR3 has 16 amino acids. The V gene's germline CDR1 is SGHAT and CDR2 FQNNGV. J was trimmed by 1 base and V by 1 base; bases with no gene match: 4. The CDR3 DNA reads TGTGCCAGCAGCTTAGGGCCAGGGGGCGGCACAGATACGCAGTATTTT. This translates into CASSLGPGGGTDTQYF.

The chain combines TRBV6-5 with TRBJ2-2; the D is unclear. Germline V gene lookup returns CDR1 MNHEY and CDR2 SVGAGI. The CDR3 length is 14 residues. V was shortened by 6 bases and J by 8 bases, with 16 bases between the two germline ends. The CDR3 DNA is TGTGCCAGCAGCCCCGGAACCCCGGAGGGGGAGCTGTTTTTT. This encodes CASSPGTPEGELFF.

Here the CDR3 DNA reads TGTGCCAGCAGCGCACCAGGACAGAATTACGAGCAGTACTTC. Translating it yields CASSAPGQNYEQYF. The chain carries TRBV5-6 and TRBJ2-7; possible D gene TRBD1, 6 bases. The CDR3 spans 14 residues. V was trimmed by 4 bases and J by 4 bases, leaving 15 bases between them. From germline, CDR1 is SGHDT and CDR2 YYEEEE.

The CDR3 DNA is TGTGCCAGTATGGGGACAGACTTTCTCGGCTACACCTTC. It codes for CASMGTDFLGYTF. This sequence joins TRBV28 and TRBJ1-2; 7 bases fit TRBD1. CDR3 length: 13 amino acids. Per germline, CDR1 MDHEN and CDR2 SYDVKM. Trimming took 9 bases from V and 8 from J; bases not matched to a gene: 12.

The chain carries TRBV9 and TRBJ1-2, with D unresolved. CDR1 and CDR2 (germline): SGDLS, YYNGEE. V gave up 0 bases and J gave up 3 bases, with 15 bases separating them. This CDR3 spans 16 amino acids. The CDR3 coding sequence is TGTGCCAGCAGCGTAGACTTGTCTGGGCAGGACTATGGCTACACCTTC. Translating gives CASSVDLSGQDYGYTF.

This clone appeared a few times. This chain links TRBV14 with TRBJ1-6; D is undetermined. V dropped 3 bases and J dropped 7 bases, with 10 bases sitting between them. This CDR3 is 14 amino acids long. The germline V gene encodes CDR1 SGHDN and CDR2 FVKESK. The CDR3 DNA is TGTGCCAGCAGCCAGGAGTCGGGAAATTCACCCCTCCACTTT. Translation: CASSQESGNSPLHF.

The CDR3 reads CASSQPDLKGHKWRNTIYF. In DNA form, the CDR3 reads TGCGCCAGCAGCCAACCGGACTTGAAGGGACATAAGTGGAGAAACACCATATATTTT. The rearrangement uses TRBV4-1 and TRBJ1-3; perhaps TRBD1 as D (6 bases). This CDR3 is built from 19 residues. CDR1 is MGHRA, CDR2 YSYEKL, per germline. Deletions cut 2 bases from V and 5 bases from J, with 25 bases between.

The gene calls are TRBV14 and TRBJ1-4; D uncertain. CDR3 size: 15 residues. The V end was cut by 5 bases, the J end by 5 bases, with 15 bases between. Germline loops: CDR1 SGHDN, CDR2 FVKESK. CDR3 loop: CASSAAGGVNEKLFF. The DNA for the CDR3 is TGTGCCAGCAGCGCGGCAGGAGGAGTAAATGAAAAACTGTTTTTT.

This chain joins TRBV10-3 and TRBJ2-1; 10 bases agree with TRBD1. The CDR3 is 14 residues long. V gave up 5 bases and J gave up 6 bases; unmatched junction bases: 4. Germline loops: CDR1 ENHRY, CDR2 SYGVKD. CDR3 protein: CAISLRTGGNEQFF. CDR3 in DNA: TGTGCCATCAGTCTACGGACAGGGGGCAATGAGCAGTTCTTC.

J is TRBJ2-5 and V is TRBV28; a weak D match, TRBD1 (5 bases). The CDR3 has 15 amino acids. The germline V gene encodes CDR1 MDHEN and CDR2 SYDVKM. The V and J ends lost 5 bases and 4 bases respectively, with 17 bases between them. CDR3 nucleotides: TGTGCCAGCAGTACCCAGGGCGGCCCGGGAGAGACCCAGTACTTC. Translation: CASSTQGGPGETQYF.

The DNA for the CDR3 is TGTGCCAGCAGCCAAGATGATTTGAGGGCGTCGGGCACTGAAGCTTTCTTT. Its protein product is CASSQDDLRASGTEAFF. The genes are TRBV4-2 and TRBJ1-1, with D unclear. CDR1 is LGHNA and CDR2 is YNFKEQ in the germline V gene. The CDR3 has 17 residues. The V gene lost 0 bases and the J gene lost 4 bases, with 18 bases spanning the gap.

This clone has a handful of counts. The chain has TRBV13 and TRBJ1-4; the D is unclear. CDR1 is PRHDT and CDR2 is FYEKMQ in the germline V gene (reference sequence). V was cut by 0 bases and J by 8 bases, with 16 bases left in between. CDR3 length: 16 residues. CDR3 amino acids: CASSLGARGRGEKLFF. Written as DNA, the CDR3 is TGTGCCAGCAGCTTAGGAGCCCGGGGTAGAGGGGAAAAACTGTTTTTT.

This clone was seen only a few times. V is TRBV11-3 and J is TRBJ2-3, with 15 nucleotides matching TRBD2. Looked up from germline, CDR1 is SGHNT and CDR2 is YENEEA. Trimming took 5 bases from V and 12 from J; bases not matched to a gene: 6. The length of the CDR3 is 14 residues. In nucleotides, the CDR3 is TGTGCCAGCAGCCTTGGACTAGCGGGGGGGCCTCAGTATTTT. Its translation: CASSLGLAGGPQYF.

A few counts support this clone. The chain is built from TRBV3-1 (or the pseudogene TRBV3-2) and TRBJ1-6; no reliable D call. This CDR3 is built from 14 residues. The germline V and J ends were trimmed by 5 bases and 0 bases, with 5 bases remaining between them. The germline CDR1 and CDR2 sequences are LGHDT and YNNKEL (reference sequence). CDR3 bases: TGTGCCAGCAGCGCCAGCTCCTATAATTCACCCCTCCACTTT. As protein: CASSASSYNSPLHF.